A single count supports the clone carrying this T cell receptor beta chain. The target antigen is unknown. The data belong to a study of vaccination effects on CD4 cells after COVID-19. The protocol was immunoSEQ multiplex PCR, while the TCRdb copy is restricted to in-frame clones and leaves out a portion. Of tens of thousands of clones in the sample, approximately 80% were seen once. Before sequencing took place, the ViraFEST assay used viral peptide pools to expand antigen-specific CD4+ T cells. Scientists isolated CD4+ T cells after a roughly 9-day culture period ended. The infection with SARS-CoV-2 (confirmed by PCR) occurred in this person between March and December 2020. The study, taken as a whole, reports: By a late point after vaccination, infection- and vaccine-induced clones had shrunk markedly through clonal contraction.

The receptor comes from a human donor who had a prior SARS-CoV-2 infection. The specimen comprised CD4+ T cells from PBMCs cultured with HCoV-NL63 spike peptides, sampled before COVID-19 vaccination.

CDR3 residues: CATTVGQGGSEQFF. DNA for the CDR3: TGTGCCACCACTGTTGGACAGGGTGGATCTGAGCAGTTCTTC. The chain joins TRBV24-1 to TRBJ2-1; 8 nucleotides match TRBD1. CDR1 is KGHDR and CDR2 is SFDVKD in the germline V gene. CDR3 size: 14 residues. The junction had 11 bases not matched to a gene; V was cut back by 8 bases and J by 9 bases.